The rows below give T cell receptor beta chains drawn from one sample of a study of blood T cell repertoires in COVID-19. Measured with immunoSEQ multiplex PCR; TCRdb has only the in-frame clones, and not every one. The table has 310,000 or so clones, roughly 90% seen once. What was sequenced was PBMCs or T cells enriched from blood (not recorded which). These TCRs come from a woman younger than 30 who had recovered from COVID-19. CDR3s include the opening cysteine and the closing phenylalanine or tryptophan. A D gene is named only where the DNA matches it firmly. Where a row states a size, it is once, few, many or the class of an expanded clone; other rows omit it.

v_call	clone_size	cdr3_length	j_call	d_call	cdr3_aa	cdr3_nt
TRBV15	-	14	TRBJ2-5	TRBD1	CATKRGQGAETQYF	TGTGCCACCAAACGGGGACAGGGAGCAGAGACCCAGTACTTC
TRBV28	-	14	TRBJ1-3	-	CASRLQTTGNTIYF	TGTGCCAGCAGACTACAGACTACCGGAAACACCATATATTTT
TRBV5-4	-	14	TRBJ2-7	-	CASSLTGVSYEQYF	TGTGCCAGCAGCTTGACAGGAGTCTCCTACGAGCAGTACTTC
TRBV28	-	14	TRBJ1-2	-	CASRPKGGVRGYTF	TGTGCCAGCAGACCTAAGGGGGGGGTTCGTGGCTACACCTTC
TRBV3-1/TRBV3-2	-	19	TRBJ2-5	-	CASSLTYSPPDRPQETQYF	TGTGCCAGCAGCCTTACTTACTCCCCGCCGGACAGACCCCAAGAGACCCAGTACTTC
TRBV28	-	15	TRBJ2-1	TRBD2	CASSFPGLARNEQFF	TGTGCCAGCAGTTTCCCGGGACTAGCGCGCAATGAGCAGTTCTTC
TRBV2	-	15	TRBJ2-3	TRBD1	CASRRTGAYTDTQYF	TGTGCCAGCAGACGGACAGGAGCGTACACAGATACGCAGTATTTT
TRBV7-5	-	14	TRBJ1-1	-	CARSLDGQGLWAFF	TGTGCCAGAAGCTTAGATGGACAGGGGCTTTGGGCTTTCTTT
TRBV19	-	14	TRBJ2-5	TRBD2	CASSPAGGQETQYF	TGTGCCAGTAGTCCCGCGGGGGGGCAAGAGACCCAGTACTTC
TRBV2	once	11	TRBJ2-5	-	CASSPQETQYF	TGTGCCAGCAGTCCACAAGAGACCCAGTACTTC
TRBV7-3	-	17	TRBJ2-1	TRBD2	CASSPRTSPHPNNEQFF	TGTGCCAGCAGCCCACGGACTAGCCCCCATCCTAACAATGAGCAGTTCTTC
TRBV6-2/TRBV6-3	-	19	TRBJ1-6	-	CASSYSASGAGWTDSPLHF	TGTGCCAGCAGTTACTCCGCCAGCGGGGCAGGGTGGACCGATTCACCCCTCCACTTT
TRBV11-2	-	14	TRBJ2-5	-	CASSLAGNSETQYF	TGTGCCAGCAGCTTGGCGGGAAATTCGGAGACCCAGTACTTC
TRBV5-1	-	11	TRBJ2-5	-	CASSLEGAQYF	TGCGCCAGCAGCTTGGAGGGGGCCCAGTACTTC
TRBV6-2/TRBV6-3	-	13	TRBJ2-1	-	CASSNRVANEQFF	TGTGCCAGCAGCAACAGGGTAGCCAATGAGCAGTTCTTC
TRBV5-1	-	14	TRBJ1-1	-	CASSHGTGNTEAFF	TGCGCCAGCAGCCACGGAACAGGGAACACTGAAGCTTTCTTT
TRBV15	-	13	TRBJ1-2	-	CATTSGGDYGYTF	TGTGCCACCACGTCGGGGGGTGACTATGGCTACACCTTC
TRBV9	-	13	TRBJ2-1	-	CASSAPNYNEQFF	TGTGCCAGCAGCGCCCCCAACTACAATGAGCAGTTCTTC
TRBV5-4	-	16	TRBJ2-5	TRBD1	CASSSGTGKAQETQYF	TGTGCCAGCAGCTCCGGGACAGGGAAGGCCCAAGAGACCCAGTACTTC